A single sample gave rise to the 17 T cell receptor beta chains below, sequenced in a study of T cells in Graves' hyperthyroidism and ophthalmopathy. The investigators amplified TCR beta CDR3 regions from RNA transcripts. TCR CDR3 regions were first amplified by RT-PCR with HTBI primers. Via MiXCR, TCRdb re-called the multiplex PCR reads, giving one row per CDR3 protein. The repertoire has about 560,000 distinct CDR3 sequences, 15% to 20% of them found once; the top ten carry approximately 20%. Material for sequencing was blood. These receptors came from a woman between 18 and 29 years old with Graves' hyperthyroidism.

The chain recombines TRBV7-9 with TRBJ2-6; 11 bases are a match to TRBD1. CDR1 SEHNR and CDR2 FQNEAQ come from the germline V gene (reference sequence). Trimming cost V 4 bases and J 3 bases; bases outside gene matches: 8. The CDR3 has 18 residues. CDR3 residues: CASSSEGQGALGANVLTF. In DNA form, the CDR3 reads TGTGCCAGCAGCTCAGAAGGACAGGGGGCGCTTGGGGCCAACGTCCTGACTTTC.

This clonotype was counted only a few times. The rearrangement joins TRBV29-1 to TRBJ2-3, with 8 bases aligning to TRBD1. This CDR3 contains 14 residues. Germline assignment: CDR1 SQVTM and CDR2 ANQGSEA. Trimming took 5 bases from V and 0 from J; bases not matched to a gene: 4. As DNA, the CDR3 is TGCAGCGTTACCACAGGGGGAAGCACAGATACGCAGTATTTT. Translated: CSVTTGGSTDTQYF.

This clonotype was detected only a few times. V is TRBV10-3 and J is TRBJ2-2; maybe TRBD2 (5 bases). This CDR3 is built from 14 residues. Germline values: CDR1 ENHRY, CDR2 SYGVKD. The V and J ends lost 4 bases and 5 bases respectively, with 11 bases between them. The CDR3 region is CAISVVGMTGELFF. CDR3 nucleotide sequence: TGTGCCATCAGTGTAGTCGGGATGACCGGGGAGCTGTTTTTT.

This clonotype was recorded a few times. V and J are TRBV27 and TRBJ1-3; D uncertain. This CDR3 comprises 13 residues. V was clipped by 2 bases and J by 2 bases, with 4 bases between them. Germline V CDR1 and CDR2: MNHEY, SMNVEV (reference sequence). The CDR3 nucleotides are TGTGCCAGCAGTTTACAAGCTGGAAACACCATATATTTT. Translating it yields CASSLQAGNTIYF.

This clonotype came up many times. The rearrangement uses TRBV10-3 and TRBJ2-5; D possibly corresponds to TRBD2 (6 bases). The CDR3 consists of 14 residues. Deletions cut 4 bases from V and 0 bases from J, with 9 bases between. Germline V gives CDR1 ENHRY, CDR2 SYGVKD. The CDR3 bases are TGTGCCATCAGTGGCCAGCGGGACCAAGAGACCCAGTACTTC. This gives the protein CAISGQRDQETQYF.

This clonotype was seen ten or more times. The rearrangement joins TRBV2 to TRBJ1-5, with 8 bases aligning to TRBD1. The CDR3 is 13 residues long. Germline CDR1 is SNHLY and CDR2 is FYNNEI. The trim removed 7 bases at V and 5 bases at J, leaving 4 bases unmatched. The CDR3 DNA reads as TGTGCCAGCATCGGACAGGGAGATCAGCCCCAGCATTTT. This codes for CASIGQGDQPQHF.

As to this clonotype: Possible read error: a much larger clone is one base away. V usage is TRBV30 and J usage is TRBJ1-2, with 10 bases aligning to TRBD1. CDR3 length: 13 amino acids. Germline V gene lookup returns CDR1 GTSNPN and CDR2 SVGIG (reference sequence). V was pared by 2 bases and J by 10 bases, with 7 bases of the junction left unmatched. The CDR3 coding sequence is TGTGCCTGGAGTCCAGGACAGGGGGTTGACTACACCTTC. The encoded protein is CAWSPGQGVDYTF. Based on the CDR3 plus reference TRBV30 and TRBJ1-2, the full variable domain is SQTIHQWPATLVQPVGSPLSLECTVEGTSNPNLYWYRQAAGRGLQLLFYSVGIGQISSEVPQNLSASRPQDRQFILSSKKLLLSDSGFYLCAWSPGQGVDYTFGSGTRLTVV.

There are many counts of this clonotype. DNA for the CDR3: TGTGCCACCAGTGACCAGACTAGCGGGGGGTATAGCACAGATACGCAGTATTTT. Protein product: CATSDQTSGGYSTDTQYF. This sequence joins TRBV24-1 and TRBJ2-3, with 13 bases fitting TRBD2. There are 18 residues in the CDR3. CDR1 and CDR2 from the germline V gene are KGHDR and SFDVKD. V lost 4 bases to trimming and J lost 0 bases; unmatched junction nucleotides: 6.

A few counts support this clonotype. This chain joins TRBV6-1 and TRBJ1-4, with 9 bases aligning to TRBD1. Germline V CDR1 and CDR2: MNHNS, SASEGT. The CDR3 sequence is 15 residues long. V gave up 0 bases and J gave up 7 bases; unmatched junction bases: 3. CDR3 region: CASSEAPGQGEKLFF. The CDR3 region has the DNA TGTGCCAGCAGTGAAGCGCCGGGACAGGGTGAAAAACTGTTTTTT.

The chain combines TRBV11-2 with TRBJ2-7, with a tentative D call TRBD1 (6 bases). The V end lost 6 bases, the J end lost 2 bases, and 14 bases lay between the germline ends. The CDR3 is 14 amino acids. CDR1 SGHAT and CDR2 FQNNGV come from the germline V gene. CDR3 residues: CASSFIGGPYEQYF. The CDR3 DNA follows: TGTGCCAGCAGTTTTATAGGGGGACCCTACGAGCAGTACTTC.

This clonotype was observed many times. CDR3: CSVGNGYEQYF. CDR3 DNA sequence: TGCAGCGTTGGAAACGGTTACGAGCAGTACTTC. The chain couples TRBV29-1 to TRBJ2-7; D is unresolved. With 4 bases removed from V and 4 bases from J, the gap between germline ends came to 8 bases. CDR3 length: 11 amino acids. Germline V gives CDR1 SQVTM, CDR2 ANQGSEA.

This clonotype was detected ten times or more. The V and J genes are TRBV6-2 or TRBV6-3 and TRBJ1-1; D might be TRBD1 (5 bases). Trimming left V 7 bases short and J 1 base short, with 16 bases between. The CDR3 covers 15 residues. The germline gives CDR1 MNHEY, CDR2 SVGEGT. In DNA, the CDR3 is TGTGCCAGCATCTACGTGGGACTGCCGAACACTGAAGCTTTCTTT. It yields the protein CASIYVGLPNTEAFF.

The chain joins TRBV2 to TRBJ2-2; 10 nucleotides match TRBD2. J was trimmed by 3 bases and V by 6 bases; bases with no gene match: 7. Germline V gene lookup returns CDR1 SNHLY and CDR2 FYNNEI. This CDR3 contains 16 residues. The CDR3: CASRSGLAVYTGELFF. CDR3 nucleotides: TGTGCCAGCAGATCAGGACTAGCGGTTTACACCGGGGAGCTGTTTTTT.

In this sample, this clonotype turned up many times. This sequence joins TRBV6-2 or TRBV6-3 and TRBJ1-5, with D unresolved. Trimming shortened V by 6 bases and J by 1 base, and 7 bases separated the two germline ends. The germline CDR1 and CDR2 sequences are MNHEY and SVGEGT. The CDR3 runs to 13 residues. The CDR3 region is CASRVGSNQPQHF. The CDR3 nucleotides are TGTGCCAGCAGGGTGGGGAGCAATCAGCCCCAGCATTTT.

In DNA form, the CDR3 reads TGTGCCAGCTCCCCCGGGGGGGTTAGAAACTACGAGCAGTACTTC. Encoded protein: CASSPGGVRNYEQYF. The V gene is TRBV18, the J gene TRBJ2-7, with TRBD2 matching 8 bases. From germline, CDR1 is KGHSH and CDR2 LQKENI. The CDR3 is 15 amino acids. Trimming took 6 bases from V and 3 from J; bases not matched to a gene: 10.

At least ten counts were recorded for this clonotype. V and J are TRBV12-3 or TRBV12-4 and TRBJ2-7, with 7 nucleotides matching TRBD2. The junction had 3 bases not matched to a gene; V was cut back by 5 bases and J by 5 bases. This CDR3 is 12 amino acids long. The chain's CDR3 is CASSRGRDEQYF. In nucleotides, the CDR3 is TGTGCCAGCAGTCGGGGGAGGGACGAGCAGTACTTC.

This clonotype has a count of ten or more. CDR3 in DNA: TGTGCCAGCAGTACCGGGACAGATTTGGCCGGGGAGCTGTTTTTT. It specifies CASSTGTDLAGELFF. The V and J genes are TRBV12-3 or TRBV12-4 and TRBJ2-2; 7 nucleotides line up with TRBD1. The CDR3 totals 15 residues. J was trimmed by 6 bases and V by 5 bases; bases with no gene match: 9.